Each of the 19 T cell receptor beta chains below was sequenced from the same sample in a study of blood T cell repertoires in COVID-19. Only in-frame clones appear in the TCRdb table, and some are missing; sequencing was by immunoSEQ multiplex PCR. The profile shows roughly 100,000 clones, 84% of them singletons. Sequences were obtained from peripheral blood. Source of these receptors: a woman aged 55-69 years with acute or convalescent COVID-19.

In regard to this clone: The same CDR3 is also encoded by other DNA sequences in this sample. V usage is TRBV9 and J usage is TRBJ2-2; D is ambiguous. The length of the CDR3 is 12 residues. Trimming removed 0 bases from V and 8 bases from J, with 5 bases in between. CDR1 SGDLS and CDR2 YYNGEE come from the germline V gene. CDR3 DNA: TGTGCCAGCAGCGTAGGGCTGGGGGAGCTGTTTTTT. This encodes CASSVGLGELFF. The full variable domain, its missing parts supplied by reference TRBV9 and TRBJ2-2, is DSGVTQTPKHLITATGQRVTLRCSPRSGDLSVYWYQQSLDQGLQFLIQYYNGEERAKGNILERFSAQQFPDLHSELNLSSLELGDSALYFCASSVGLGELFFGEGSRLTVL.

CDR3 in amino acids: CASRPRTGPGQPQHF. The CDR3 DNA reads as TGTGCCAGCAGACCTAGGACAGGCCCGGGGCAGCCCCAGCATTTT. The gene calls are TRBV6-5 and TRBJ1-5; TRBD1 aligns across 7 bases. This CDR3 spans 15 amino acids. V lost 6 bases and J lost 7; bases outside the gene matches: 12. Germline lookup yields CDR1 MNHEY and CDR2 SVGAGI.

This chain connects TRBV2 to TRBJ2-2; TRBD1 matches 8 bases. The V gene's germline CDR1 is SNHLY and CDR2 FYNNEI. Trimming cost V 6 bases and J 1 base; bases outside gene matches: 22. The CDR3 is 21 residues long. CDR3 DNA sequence: TGTGCCAGCAGGACTTGGGGCAGGGGGCTTTCGACCCAAGAGAACACCGGGGAGCTGTTTTTT. Its translation: CASRTWGRGLSTQENTGELFF. Complete variable domain (other parts from reference TRBV2 and TRBJ2-2): EPEVTQTPSHQVTQMGQEVILRCVPISNHLYFYWYRQILGQKVEFLVSFYNNEISEKSEIFDDQFSVERPDGSNFTLKIRSTKLEDSAMYFCASRTWGRGLSTQENTGELFFGEGSRLTVL.

The rearrangement joins TRBV7-3 to TRBJ1-2, with 7 bases fitting TRBD1. The CDR3 spans 14 residues. V was pared by 3 bases and J by 6 bases, with 7 bases of the junction left unmatched. Germline V gene lookup returns CDR1 SGHTA and CDR2 FQGTGA. The CDR3 protein is CASSLDGTEHGYTF. CDR3 nucleotides: TGTGCCAGCAGCTTGGACGGGACAGAACATGGCTACACCTTC.

This clone occurred a few times. The gene calls are TRBV27 and TRBJ1-1; no reliable D call. The CDR3 runs to 13 residues. Looked up from germline, CDR1 is MNHEY and CDR2 is SMNVEV (reference sequence). V was cut by 4 bases and J by 6 bases, with 12 bases left in between. This CDR3 is CASSSPTAPEAFF. As DNA, the CDR3 is TGTGCCAGCAGTTCCCCTACAGCCCCTGAAGCTTTCTTT.

The rearrangement links TRBV2 to TRBJ1-1; TRBD1 matches 8 bases. The germline V gene encodes CDR1 SNHLY and CDR2 FYNNEI. With 6 bases clipped from V and 4 bases from J, the junction kept 7 bases outside the gene matches. The CDR3 length is 14 residues. The CDR3 reads CASRVLTGGTEAFF. The CDR3 region has the DNA TGTGCCAGCAGGGTACTTACAGGGGGCACTGAAGCTTTCTTT.

The rearrangement links TRBV5-4 to TRBJ1-2; maybe TRBD1 (6 bases). The germline V gene has CDR1 SGHNT and CDR2 YYREEE (reference sequence). This CDR3 comprises 13 residues. V lost 6 bases, J lost 8 bases, and 17 bases lay in between. The CDR3 here is CASTPPGGRGYTF. DNA of the CDR3: TGTGCCAGCACCCCCCCCGGGGGGCGAGGCTACACCTTC.

The chain has TRBV30 and TRBJ1-1, with a possible D match to TRBD1 (6 bases). Looked up from germline, CDR1 is GTSNPN and CDR2 is SVGIG (reference sequence). This CDR3 is 13 amino acids long. The V gene lost 0 bases and the J gene lost 3 bases, with 8 bases spanning the gap. CDR3 sequence reads: CAWSVGGDTEAFF. DNA of the CDR3: TGTGCCTGGAGTGTAGGGGGGGACACTGAAGCTTTCTTT.

DNA of the CDR3: TGTGCCAGCAGTTCGCCGGGGGGCCTCGACACTGAAGCTTTCTTT. Protein product: CASSSPGGLDTEAFF. The V and J genes are TRBV28 and TRBJ1-1; tentative D call: TRBD1 (6 bases). Germline-derived CDR1 and CDR2 are MDHEN and SYDVKM. This CDR3 comprises 15 residues. With 4 bases removed from V and 3 bases from J, the gap between germline ends came to 15 bases.

On this clone: The DNA is left out, because the CDR3 cannot be placed on it with certainty; the CDR3 is given as TCRdb lists it. This CDR3 is CASFSPAGQGNFCAKNIQYF. The chain has TRBV21-1 and TRBJ2-4; the D segment call TRBD1 is taken from the table without a DNA check. TRBV21-1 is a known pseudogene. The CDR3 is 20 residues long, counting both termini.

J is TRBJ1-1 and V is TRBV5-1; 7 bases match TRBD1. This CDR3 region has 15 residues. The ends lost 4 bases at V and 5 bases at J; junction bases unmatched: 11. The germline V gene has CDR1 SGHRS and CDR2 YFSETQ. CDR3 sequence: CASSIRQGRETEAFF. The CDR3 DNA reads TGCGCCAGCAGCATAAGACAGGGTAGAGAGACTGAAGCTTTCTTT.

The J gene is TRBJ1-2, the V gene TRBV27, with 9 bases lining up with TRBD1. V gave up 5 bases and J gave up 4 bases; unmatched junction bases: 11. Germline lookup yields CDR1 MNHEY and CDR2 SMNVEV (reference sequence). The CDR3 totals 16 residues. CDR3 sequence reads: CASSPKVTGGSYGYTF. CDR3 DNA sequence: TGTGCCAGCAGTCCGAAGGTGACAGGGGGGAGCTATGGCTACACCTTC.

The rearrangement uses TRBV12-3 or TRBV12-4 and TRBJ1-6; 7 bases map to TRBD1. J was trimmed by 6 bases and V by 6 bases; bases with no gene match: 2. The CDR3 spans 13 residues. CDR3 DNA sequence: TGTGCCAGCAGCCGACAGGGTAATTCACCCCTCCACTTT. Protein sequence: CASSRQGNSPLHF.

CDR3 sequence: CASSLGRLGEQFF. In DNA, the CDR3 is TGTGCCAGCAGCTTGGGCAGGCTCGGAGAGCAGTTCTTC. The V gene is TRBV5-8, the J gene TRBJ2-1; no reliable D call. V was cut by 0 bases and J by 10 bases, with 11 bases left in between. The CDR3 is made up of 13 amino acids. Germline V gene sequence: CDR1 SGHTS, CDR2 YDEGEE.

J is TRBJ2-5 and V is TRBV18, with a possible D match to TRBD2 (5 bases). The CDR3 contains 14 residues. V dropped 2 bases and J dropped 8 bases, with 15 bases sitting between them. Germline CDR1 is KGHSH and CDR2 is LQKENI. The CDR3 loop reads CASSPGVAPDTQYF. In DNA form, the CDR3 reads TGTGCCAGCTCACCAGGTGTAGCGCCAGATACCCAGTACTTC.

This chain joins TRBV5-1 and TRBJ1-1; D call uncertain. CDR3 length: 16 amino acids. Germline V CDR1 and CDR2: SGHRS, YFSETQ. V lost 3 bases and J 1 base, leaving 16 bases between the germline ends. Here the CDR3 DNA reads TGCGCCAGCAGCTCCCAACCGGGTGCAGAGAACACTGAAGCTTTCTTT. This gives the protein CASSSQPGAENTEAFF.

V is TRBV5-1 and J is TRBJ2-2, with TRBD1 matching 10 bases. This CDR3 has 16 amino acids. The junction had 7 bases not matched to a gene; V was cut back by 1 base and J by 7 bases. The germline gives CDR1 SGHRS, CDR2 YFSETQ. DNA for the CDR3: TGCGCCAGCAGCTTGTCCGGACAGGGGGGTATCGGGGAGCTGTTTTTT. It is translated as CASSLSGQGGIGELFF.

This chain joins TRBV5-1 and TRBJ2-5, with D maybe TRBD2 (5 bases). The CDR3 spans 11 residues. Trimming removed 7 bases at V and 5 bases at J, with 9 bases between. The germline V gene has CDR1 SGHRS and CDR2 YFSETQ. CDR3 DNA sequence: TGCGCCAGCCGGAGAGGGGAGACCCAGTACTTC. Encoded protein: CASRRGETQYF. The complete variable domain, with remaining parts taken from reference TRBV5-1 and TRBJ2-5, reads KAGVTQTPRYLIKTRGQQVTLSCSPISGHRSVSWYQQTPGQGLQFLFEYFSETQRNKGNFPGRFSGRQFSNSRSEMNVSTLELGDSALYLCASRRGETQYFGPGTRLLVL.

This chain joins TRBV7-9 and TRBJ2-1; 7 nucleotides align to TRBD1. CDR3 size: 15 residues. J lost 2 bases, V lost 0 bases, and 1 base had no gene match. CDR1 is SEHNR and CDR2 is FQNEAQ in the germline V gene (reference sequence). CDR3: CASSLAGGPYNEQFF. DNA of the CDR3: TGTGCCAGCAGCTTAGCAGGGGGCCCCTACAATGAGCAGTTCTTC. Full variable domain (remainder filled in from reference TRBV7-9 and TRBJ2-1): DTGVSQNPRHKITKRGQNVTFRCDPISEHNRLYWYRQTLGQGPEFLTYFQNEAQLEKSRLLSDRFSAERPKGSFSTLEIQRTEQGDSAMYLCASSLAGGPYNEQFFGPGTRLTVL.